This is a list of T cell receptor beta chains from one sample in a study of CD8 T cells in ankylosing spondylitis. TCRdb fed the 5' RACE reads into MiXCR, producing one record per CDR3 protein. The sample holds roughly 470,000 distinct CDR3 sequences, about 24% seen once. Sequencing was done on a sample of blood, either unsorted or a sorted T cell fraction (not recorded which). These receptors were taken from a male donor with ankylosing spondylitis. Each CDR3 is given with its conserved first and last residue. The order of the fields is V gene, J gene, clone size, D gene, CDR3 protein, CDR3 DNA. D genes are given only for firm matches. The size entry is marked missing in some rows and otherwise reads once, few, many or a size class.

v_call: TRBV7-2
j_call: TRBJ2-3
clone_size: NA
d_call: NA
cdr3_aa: CASSLEGGVTDTQYF
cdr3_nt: TGTGCCAGCAGCTTAGAGGGCGGGGTCACAGATACGCAGTATTTT

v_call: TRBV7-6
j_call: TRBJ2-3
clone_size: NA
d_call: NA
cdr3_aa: CASSLALKSDTQYF
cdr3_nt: TGTGCCAGCAGCTTAGCGTTGAAGTCAGATACGCAGTATTTT

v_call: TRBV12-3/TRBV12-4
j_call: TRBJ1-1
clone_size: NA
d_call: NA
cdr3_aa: CASTTGYATEAFF
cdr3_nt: TGTGCCAGTACTACAGGGTACGCCACTGAAGCTTTCTTT

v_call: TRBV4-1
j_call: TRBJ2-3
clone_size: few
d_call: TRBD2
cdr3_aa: CASSQEGSSGTSTDTQYF
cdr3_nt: TGCGCCAGCAGCCAAGAGGGGTCTAGCGGGACCAGCACAGATACGCAGTATTTT

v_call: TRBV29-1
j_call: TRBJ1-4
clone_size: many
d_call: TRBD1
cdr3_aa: CSVAGGKGLFF
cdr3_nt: TGCAGCGTCGCAGGGGGCAAGGGCCTGTTTTTT

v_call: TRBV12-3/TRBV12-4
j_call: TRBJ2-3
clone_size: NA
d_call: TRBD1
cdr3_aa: CASSGTGTDTQYF
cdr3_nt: TGTGCCAGCAGTGGGACAGGCACAGATACGCAGTATTTT

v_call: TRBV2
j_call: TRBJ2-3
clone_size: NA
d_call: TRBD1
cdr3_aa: CASSAMTGGGTDTQYF
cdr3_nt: TGTGCCAGCAGTGCCATGACAGGGGGCGGCACAGATACGCAGTATTTT

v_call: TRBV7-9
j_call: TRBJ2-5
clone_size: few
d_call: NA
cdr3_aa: CASSLAETRRCF
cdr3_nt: TGTGCCAGCAGCTTAGCCGAGACCCGCAGGTGCTTC

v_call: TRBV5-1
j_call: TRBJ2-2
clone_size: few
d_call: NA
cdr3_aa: CASSPDSNTGELFF
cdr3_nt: TGCGCCAGCAGCCCGGACAGTAACACCGGGGAGCTGTTTTTT

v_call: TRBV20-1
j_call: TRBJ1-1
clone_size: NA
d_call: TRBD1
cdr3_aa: CSATPDRATEAFF
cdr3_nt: TGCAGTGCGACACCGGACAGGGCCACTGAAGCTTTCTTT

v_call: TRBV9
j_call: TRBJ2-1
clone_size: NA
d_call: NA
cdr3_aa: CASSEYTTRVDEQFF
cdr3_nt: TGTGCCAGCAGCGAATACACAACTAGGGTCGATGAGCAGTTCTTC

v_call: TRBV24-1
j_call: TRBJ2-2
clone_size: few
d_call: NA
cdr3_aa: CATRSTGELFF
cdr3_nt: TGTGCCACCAGATCAACCGGGGAGCTGTTTTTT

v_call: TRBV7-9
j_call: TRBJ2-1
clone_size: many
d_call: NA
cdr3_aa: CASSLASMNEQFF
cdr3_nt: TGTGCCAGCAGCTTAGCTAGCATGAATGAGCAGTTCTTC

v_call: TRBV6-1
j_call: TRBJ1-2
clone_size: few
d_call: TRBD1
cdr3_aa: CASSESGGYGYTF
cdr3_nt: TGTGCCAGCAGTGAATCAGGGGGCTATGGCTACACCTTC

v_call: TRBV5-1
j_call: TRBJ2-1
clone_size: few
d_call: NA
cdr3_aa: CASSLIGESRVEEQFF
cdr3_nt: TGCGCCAGCAGCTTAATCGGGGAGTCAAGGGTCGAGGAGCAGTTCTTC

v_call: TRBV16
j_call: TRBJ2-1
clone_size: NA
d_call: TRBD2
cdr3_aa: CASSQSAWGGPPNEQFF
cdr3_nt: TGTGCCAGCAGCCAATCGGCATGGGGAGGGCCTCCCAATGAGCAGTTCTTC

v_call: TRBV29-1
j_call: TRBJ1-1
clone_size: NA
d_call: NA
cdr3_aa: CSVEGVSFQAFF
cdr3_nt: TGCAGCGTTGAGGGGGTTTCTTTCCAGGCTTTCTTT

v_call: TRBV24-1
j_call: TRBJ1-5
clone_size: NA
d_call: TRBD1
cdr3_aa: CATSDSLGQGQPQHF
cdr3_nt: TGTGCCACCAGTGACAGTCTTGGACAGGGGCAGCCCCAGCATTTT

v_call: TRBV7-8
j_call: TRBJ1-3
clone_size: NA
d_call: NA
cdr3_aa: CASSSVPVNTIYF
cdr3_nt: TGTGCCAGCAGCTCTGTGCCGGTGAACACCATATATTTT

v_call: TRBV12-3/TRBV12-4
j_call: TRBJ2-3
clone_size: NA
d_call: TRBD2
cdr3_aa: CASSSGRKGLAGEYRTDTQYF
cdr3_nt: TGTGCCAGCAGTTCGGGCCGGAAAGGACTAGCGGGAGAGTATCGCACAGATACGCAGTATTTT

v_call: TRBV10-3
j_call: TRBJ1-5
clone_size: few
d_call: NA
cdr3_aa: CAISESANQPQHF
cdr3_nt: TGTGCCATCAGTGAGTCTGCTAATCAGCCCCAGCATTTT

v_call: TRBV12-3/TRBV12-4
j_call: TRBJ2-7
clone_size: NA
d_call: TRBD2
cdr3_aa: CASRPLAGGREQYF
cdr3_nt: TGTGCCAGCCGACCCCTAGCGGGAGGGCGCGAGCAGTACTTC

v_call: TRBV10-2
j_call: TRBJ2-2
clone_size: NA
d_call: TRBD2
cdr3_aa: CARRERSTGELFF
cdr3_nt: TGCGCCAGGCGGGAGAGATCGACCGGGGAGCTGTTTTTT

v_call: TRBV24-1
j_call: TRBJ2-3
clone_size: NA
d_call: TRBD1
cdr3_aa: CATSDLSGTGDWADTQYF
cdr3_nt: TGTGCCACCAGTGATTTGTCCGGGACAGGGGACTGGGCAGATACGCAGTATTTT

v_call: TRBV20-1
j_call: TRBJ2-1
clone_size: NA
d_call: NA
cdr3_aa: CSAPPTVGDEQFF
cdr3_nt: TGCAGTGCCCCGCCGACTGTGGGGGATGAGCAGTTCTTC

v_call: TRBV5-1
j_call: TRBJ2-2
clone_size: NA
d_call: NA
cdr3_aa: CASSQTGPTGELFF
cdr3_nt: TGCGCCAGCAGCCAGACAGGTCCCACCGGGGAGCTGTTTTTT

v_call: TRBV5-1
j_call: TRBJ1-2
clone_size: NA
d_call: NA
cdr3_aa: CASSGEAPNYGYTF
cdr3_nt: TGCGCCAGCAGCGGCGAGGCCCCAAACTATGGCTACACCTTC